The clone carrying this TCR beta chain was detected ten times or more. The antigen remains unidentified. The data were obtained in a study of CXCR4 blockade with PD-1 therapy in pancreatic cancer. The repertoire was sequenced with immunoSEQ multiplex PCR; TCRdb's copy has only in-frame clones and lacks some. Here the sample spans 5,000 to 6,500 clones, roughly 36% being singletons. Study results and caveats: Tumor clonality averaged about 0.14 versus 0.05 in healthy blood, not predicting survival. Frequent tumor clones were encoded by many distinct rearrangements, suggesting shared antigens.

This CDR3 has 17 amino acids. In germline, CDR1 is SGHNT, CDR2 YENEEA. The trim removed 3 bases at V and 5 bases at J, leaving 13 bases unmatched. This rearrangement joins TRBV11-3 to TRBJ2-5, with TRBD2 identical over 9 bases. The origin of this receptor is a human donor with pancreatic ductal adenocarcinoma. Sequences were obtained from tumor tissue. The CDR3 region is CASSFGGSGSVGETQYF. In DNA form, the CDR3 reads TGTGCCAGCAGCTTCGGGGGTAGCGGGAGCGTGGGTGAGACCCAGTACTTC.